A single sample is the source of the 21 T cell receptor beta chains below, sequenced in a study of OX40 agonist ivuxolimab in advanced cancers. Measured with immunoSEQ multiplex PCR; TCRdb has only the in-frame clones, and not every one. Of tens of thousands of clones in the sample, 85% are singletons; the top ten hold 5.5% to 6%. This material consisted of CD4+ or CD8+ T cells sorted from blood, taken in a trial of the OX40 agonist ivuxolimab. These receptors were taken from an adult with an advanced solid tumor such as melanoma, head and neck, liver or kidney cancer.

V is TRBV10-2 and J is TRBJ1-3; D may be TRBD1 (6 bases). This CDR3 has 16 residues. V was shortened by 1 base and J by 0 bases, with 10 bases between the two germline ends. Germline V CDR1 and CDR2: WSHSY, SAAADI. This chain's CDR3 is CASSEYSGASGNTIYF. CDR3 nucleotide sequence: TGCGCCAGCAGTGAGTACTCAGGGGCCTCTGGAAACACCATATATTTT.

The J gene is TRBJ1-3, the V gene TRBV7-2; 9 positions match TRBD1. The CDR3 has 16 residues. The germline CDR1 and CDR2 sequences are SGHTA and FQGNSA. V was pared by 5 bases and J by 3 bases, with 8 bases of the junction left unmatched. The CDR3 nucleotides are TGTGCCAGCAGCATTTTGGGGACAGGGAATGGAAACACCATATATTTT. This codes for CASSILGTGNGNTIYF.

The V and J genes are TRBV6-5 and TRBJ2-7; the D gene is possibly TRBD1 (5 bases). The CDR3 runs 14 residues. V lost 0 bases and J lost 0, with 6 bases in between. Germline CDR1 is MNHEY and CDR2 is SVGAGI. The CDR3 is CASSYSGVSYEQYF. Here the CDR3 DNA reads TGTGCCAGCAGTTACTCAGGGGTCTCCTACGAGCAGTACTTC.

V gene TRBV28 combines with J gene TRBJ2-5; possibly TRBD1 for D (6 bases). Germline V gene lookup returns CDR1 MDHEN and CDR2 SYDVKM. V was clipped by 5 bases and J by 2 bases, with 12 bases between them. CDR3 size: 14 residues. CDR3 sequence: CASSKLQGQETQYF. The DNA of the CDR3 is TGTGCCAGCAGTAAATTACAGGGTCAAGAGACCCAGTACTTC.

The chain combines TRBV29-1 with TRBJ1-2, with D uncertain. Deletions cut 7 bases from V and 2 bases from J, with 14 bases between. Germline CDR1 and CDR2: SQVTM and ANQGSEA. This CDR3 has 13 amino acids. CDR3 nucleotide sequence: TGCAGCGCGGATCGGGCGACAAACTATGGCTACACCTTC. It codes for CSADRATNYGYTF. The variable domain in full, with the rest retrieved from reference TRBV29-1 and TRBJ1-2, is SAVISQKPSRDICQRGTSLTIQCQVDSQVTMMFWYRQQPGQSLTLIATANQGSEATYESGFVIDKFPISRPNLTFSTLTVSNMSPEDSSIYLCSADRATNYGYTFGSGTRLTVV.

This chain uses TRBV2 with TRBJ1-5; D remains unclear. The CDR3 covers 15 residues. Per germline, CDR1 SNHLY and CDR2 FYNNEI. V gave up 10 bases and J gave up 4 bases, with 20 bases separating them. The CDR3 DNA reads TGTGCCACCGCTCCGGGCCAACAATCGAATCAGCCCCAGCATTTT. Translating gives CATAPGQQSNQPQHF.

This clone was counted once. The rearrangement joins TRBV5-1 to TRBJ2-3; D not certain. Between the trimmed V and J ends, which lost 1 base and 4 bases, there was a span of 22 bases. The CDR3 extends over 18 amino acids. The germline CDR1 and CDR2 sequences are SGHRS and YFSETQ. The CDR3 protein is CASSLKPWTGKDADTQYF. CDR3 bases: TGCGCCAGCAGCTTGAAGCCGTGGACGGGCAAGGATGCAGATACGCAGTATTTT.

This clone was detected only a few times. The chain recombines TRBV13 with TRBJ2-7, with 13 nucleotides matching TRBD2. CDR1 and CDR2 from the germline V gene are PRHDT and FYEKMQ (reference sequence). With V trimmed by 5 bases and J by 7 bases, 2 bases remained unmatched. The CDR3 runs to 13 residues. CDR3 DNA: TGTGCCAGCAGCCCGGGACTAGCGGGGGAGCAGTACGTC. Translation: CASSPGLAGEQYV.

The chain has TRBV19 and TRBJ2-6; D perhaps matches TRBD2 (5 bases). This CDR3 has 15 amino acids. The germline V gene encodes CDR1 LNHDA and CDR2 SQIVND (reference sequence). Deletions cut 3 bases from V and 0 bases from J, with 6 bases between. The CDR3 protein is CASSISASGANVLTF. CDR3 nucleotides: TGTGCCAGTAGTATTAGCGCCTCTGGGGCCAACGTCCTGACTTTC.

The chain carries TRBV7-8 and TRBJ1-2, with D perhaps matching TRBD1 (5 bases). Germline assignment: CDR1 SGHVS and CDR2 FQNEAQ. CDR3 length equals 13 residues. V lost 4 bases, J lost 3 bases, and 9 bases lay in between. The CDR3 sequence is CASSSGGDYGYTF. Here the CDR3 DNA reads TGTGCCAGCAGCTCCGGGGGGGACTATGGCTACACCTTC.

The V call is TRBV7-2, the J call TRBJ2-2, with a possible D match to TRBD1 (6 bases). The CDR3 consists of 16 residues. Trimming shortened V by 1 base and J by 2 bases, and 11 bases separated the two germline ends. Germline-derived CDR1 and CDR2 are SGHTA and FQGNSA. The CDR3 reads CASSLEGQLNTGELFF. CDR3 sequence (DNA): TGTGCCAGCAGCTTAGAAGGACAGCTAAACACCGGGGAGCTGTTTTTT.

This clone has at least ten counts. The V gene is TRBV2, the J gene TRBJ1-5; 10 bases agree with TRBD1. Trimming removed 6 bases from V and 6 bases from J; junction bases left unmatched: 8. The CDR3 totals 15 residues. The germline V gene has CDR1 SNHLY and CDR2 FYNNEI. The CDR3 nucleotides are TGTGCCAGCAGGACGCTTAGGACAGGGGGTCAGCCCCAGCATTTT. This codes for CASRTLRTGGQPQHF.

The genes are TRBV11-2 and TRBJ2-2; tentatively, D is TRBD1 or TRBD2 (6 bases each). The V gene lost 4 bases and the J gene lost 6 bases, with 12 bases spanning the gap. The germline V gene has CDR1 SGHAT and CDR2 FQNNGV. The CDR3 length is 14 residues. CDR3 DNA: TGTGCCAGCAGCTACCGGGGGCGTTCCGGGGAGCTGTTTTTT. Translated: CASSYRGRSGELFF.

The CDR3 region has the DNA TGTGCCAGCAGCGTAGGATCGGGGCAAGAGACCCAGTACTTC. It yields the protein CASSVGSGQETQYF. This chain links TRBV9 with TRBJ2-5; D is possibly TRBD2 (5 bases). The germline V and J ends were trimmed by 0 bases and 2 bases, with 8 bases remaining between them. This CDR3 comprises 14 residues. Germline CDR1 reads SGDLS; CDR2 reads YYNGEE.

The gene calls are TRBV7-9 and TRBJ2-3, with no clear D. CDR1 is SEHNR, CDR2 FQNEAQ, per germline (reference sequence). V lost 0 bases and J 2 bases, leaving 9 bases between the germline ends. The length of the CDR3 is 15 residues. The CDR3 is CASSLATAFTDTQYF. In DNA, the CDR3 is TGTGCCAGCAGCTTAGCGACGGCGTTCACAGATACGCAGTATTTT.

V gene TRBV6-6 combines with J gene TRBJ2-5, with D tentatively TRBD1 (6 bases). This CDR3 comprises 14 residues. V was pared by 6 bases and J by 2 bases, with 13 bases between. From germline, CDR1 is MNHNY and CDR2 SVGAGI (reference sequence). The CDR3 sequence is CASRTGTPQETQYF. As DNA, the CDR3 is TGTGCCAGCAGAACCGGGACACCACAAGAGACCCAGTACTTC.

V and J are TRBV10-3 and TRBJ1-1; 10 nucleotides agree with TRBD1. Per germline, CDR1 ENHRY and CDR2 SYGVKD. Germline trimming cut 7 bases from V and 0 bases from J; bases unmatched to any gene: 14. This CDR3 is 18 amino acids long. CDR3 DNA: TGTGCCATCAATCCCGGGACAGGGGCACCAACGATGAACACTGAAGCTTTCTTT. Translation gives CAINPGTGAPTMNTEAFF.

The chain uses TRBV4-2 and TRBJ2-1; 8 bases align to TRBD2. Germline lookup yields CDR1 LGHNA and CDR2 YNFKEQ. The CDR3 has 17 amino acids. V shed 4 bases, J shed 1 base, and the junction held 9 bases outside the gene matches. This CDR3 is CASSPYGGALSYNEQFF. Here the CDR3 DNA reads TGTGCCAGCAGCCCCTACGGGGGGGCCTTATCCTACAATGAGCAGTTCTTC.

V and J are TRBV4-2 and TRBJ2-5; TRBD2 might be the D (5 bases). Germline lookup yields CDR1 LGHNA and CDR2 YNFKEQ. Trimming cost V 1 base and J 2 bases, with 20 bases left between them. The CDR3 spans 18 residues. CDR3 protein: CASSQAFSVTWRQETQYF. The CDR3 nucleotides are TGTGCCAGCAGCCAAGCCTTTAGCGTCACGTGGAGGCAAGAGACCCAGTACTTC.

V usage is TRBV19 and J usage is TRBJ1-1, with unresolved D. This CDR3 is built from 15 residues. V lost 5 bases to trimming and J lost 6 bases, with 19 bases between them. Germline CDR1 and CDR2: LNHDA and SQIVND (reference sequence). DNA of the CDR3: TGTGCCAGTAGTGGAACCAGGTCCCCAACCGCTGAAGCTTTCTTT. It specifies CASSGTRSPTAEAFF.

This clone has more than one count but fewer than ten. One end of the junction is discordant with germline, which a read error may explain. The chain links TRBV7-7 to TRBJ2-2; a weak D match, TRBD2 (5 bases). Germline V lookup: CDR1 SSHAT, CDR2 FNYEAQ (reference sequence). This CDR3 is built from 13 residues. CDR3: CASSFSGSGELFF. In nucleotides, the CDR3 is TGTGCTAGCAGCTTTTCGGGGTCCGGGGAGCTGTTTTTT.